Each of the 25 T cell receptor beta chains below was sequenced from the same sample in a study of regulatory T cells in long-lasting Graves disease. Time point reported: persistent/refractory GD, antithyroid drugs over 5 years with positive TRAb. The TCR library was prepared using RNA isolated from PBMCs. Arm-PCR of CDR3 regions and iRepertoire HTBI primers were used to build TCR beta libraries. TCRdb re-derived calls from the multiplex PCR reads in MiXCR, one entry per CDR3 protein. Found here are around 400,000 distinct CDR3 sequences, roughly 24% of them singletons; the top ten hold 25% to 30%. Material: peripheral blood mononuclear cells (PBMCs), obtained when the disease was refractory, from a patient treated with antithyroid drugs. The receptors were sampled from a middle-aged woman with Graves disease.

As to this clonotype: Because it lacks the conserved phenylalanine or tryptophan at the end, this CDR3 is likely a read error. CDR3 residues: CASNPPGGASNQPQHS. The CDR3 region has the DNA TGTGCCAGCAACCCGCCCGGGGGCGCGAGCAATCAGCCCCAGCATTCT. The chain carries TRBV28 and TRBJ1-5; D is possibly TRBD1 (6 bases). This CDR3 is built from 16 residues. The germline V and J ends were trimmed by 7 bases and 1 base, with 17 bases remaining between them. CDR1 is MDHEN, CDR2 SYDVKM, per germline.

This clonotype came up many times. The rearrangement joins TRBV20-1 to TRBJ2-7, with 12 bases fitting TRBD2. The germline CDR1 and CDR2 sequences are DFQATT and SNEGSKA (reference sequence). After removal of 3 bases from V and 9 bases from J, the junction contained 6 bases not matched to a gene. The CDR3 totals 13 residues. The CDR3 nucleotides read TGCAGTGCTAGCCCATCTAGCGGGAGGGCGCAGTACTTC. Its protein product is CSASPSSGRAQYF.

This clonotype was observed a few times. The chain employs TRBV7-6 and TRBJ1-2; 10 bases match TRBD1. CDR1 and CDR2 from the germline V gene are SGHVS and FNYEAQ. The CDR3 runs 15 residues. Trimming removed 5 bases from V and 4 bases from J; junction bases left unmatched: 7. DNA of the CDR3: TGTGCCAGCAGCCCCGGACAGGGGGATCGCTATGGCTACACCTTC. This translates into CASSPGQGDRYGYTF.

This clonotype was seen many times. The chain combines TRBV11-2 with TRBJ1-2; D gene uncertain. V was pared by 3 bases and J by 4 bases, with 6 bases between. Germline loops: CDR1 SGHAT, CDR2 FQNNGV. The CDR3 extends over 12 amino acids. CDR3 sequence (DNA): TGTGCCAGCAGCTTTAGGCCCTATGGCTACACCTTC. It encodes CASSFRPYGYTF.

This clonotype was observed a single time. The chain carries TRBV4-2 and TRBJ1-2, with D possibly being TRBD1 (6 bases). V lost 4 bases to trimming and J lost 6 bases, with 15 bases between them. Germline V CDR1 and CDR2: LGHNA, YNFKEQ. The CDR3 covers 14 residues. The CDR3 here is CASSRTTGSDGYTF. CDR3 DNA sequence: TGTGCCAGCAGCCGGACAACAGGGAGCGATGGCTACACCTTC.

For the CDR3, the DNA is TGTGCCAGCAGTTTCCGTCAGGGGCCAGAGACCCAGTACTTC. Its translation: CASSFRQGPETQYF. The chain recombines TRBV6-2 or TRBV6-3 with TRBJ2-5, with D possibly matching TRBD1 (6 bases). There are 14 residues in the CDR3. Trimming took off 4 bases at V and 4 bases at J, with 13 bases between the two ends. Per the germline V gene, CDR1 is MNHEY and CDR2 is SVGEGT.

This clonotype was seen repeatedly, ten times or more. This rearrangement joins TRBV28 to TRBJ1-5; D ambiguous. The CDR3 is 10 amino acids. Germline V CDR1 and CDR2: MDHEN, SYDVKM. CDR3 loop: CAGGYQPQHF. The CDR3 nucleotides are TGTGCGGGAGGTTATCAGCCCCAGCATTTT. Filled out from reference TRBV28 and TRBJ1-5, the complete variable domain reads DVKVTQSSRYLVKRTGEKVFLECVQDMDHENMFWYRQDPGLGLRLIYFSYDVKMKEKGDIPEGYSVSREKKERFSLILESASTNQTSMYLCAGGYQPQHFGDGTRLSIL.

The V call is TRBV19, the J call TRBJ2-5, with D tentatively TRBD1 (6 bases). Trimming stripped 9 bases from V and 5 bases from J, with 25 bases between. CDR3 length: 16 residues. Germline V gives CDR1 LNHDA, CDR2 SQIVND (reference sequence). CDR3 DNA: TGTGCCAGCGCATCAGGGACACTCATCGTGGAGGAGACCCAGTACTTC. Translation: CASASGTLIVEETQYF.

The chain links TRBV5-1 to TRBJ1-2; 7 nucleotides match TRBD1. J was trimmed by 0 bases and V by 3 bases; bases with no gene match: 2. Germline values: CDR1 SGHRS, CDR2 YFSETQ. This CDR3 has 14 amino acids. In nucleotides, the CDR3 is TGCGCCAGCAGCTGGGGACAGACTAACTATGGCTACACCTTC. Amino acids: CASSWGQTNYGYTF.

This chain joins TRBV28 and TRBJ1-6; 7 positions agree with TRBD1. The germline gives CDR1 MDHEN, CDR2 SYDVKM. The CDR3 totals 14 residues. The ends lost 7 bases at V and 8 bases at J; junction bases unmatched: 8. The CDR3 nucleotides are TGTGCCAGCACCCCTGGGCAGGGGGATTCACCCCTCCACTTT. This encodes CASTPGQGDSPLHF.

This clonotype was recorded at least ten times. The chain couples TRBV5-1 to TRBJ1-1; D is ambiguous. The CDR3 contains 19 residues. CDR1 is SGHRS, CDR2 YFSETQ, per germline. V dropped 4 bases and J dropped 1 base, with 26 bases sitting between them. This CDR3 reads CASSPFYGVGIVENTEAFF. In DNA, the CDR3 is TGCGCCAGCAGCCCCTTTTACGGAGTGGGTATTGTAGAGAACACTGAAGCTTTCTTT.

This clonotype occurred a few times. V and J are TRBV11-2 and TRBJ2-2; 8 bases line up with TRBD1. The CDR3 loop spans 19 amino acids. V shed 2 bases, J shed 4 bases, and the junction held 15 bases outside the gene matches. Germline-derived CDR1 and CDR2 are SGHAT and FQNNGV. CDR3 loop: CASSLNRANLRGPTGELFF. DNA for the CDR3: TGTGCCAGCAGCTTAAACCGGGCCAACCTCAGGGGGCCCACCGGGGAGCTGTTTTTT.

This clonotype was seen more than once but under ten times. J is TRBJ2-2 and V is TRBV6-2 or TRBV6-3, with D uncertain. The germline gives CDR1 MNHEY, CDR2 SVGEGT. Between the trimmed V and J ends, which lost 5 bases and 4 bases, there was a span of 14 bases. The CDR3 spans 15 residues. The CDR3 region is CASSQLRFRTGELFF. CDR3 in DNA: TGTGCCAGCAGTCAGCTGAGGTTTCGCACCGGGGAGCTGTTTTTT.

This clonotype has more than one count but fewer than ten. The CDR3 loop is CASSFFGGSYGYTF. The CDR3 nucleotides read TGTGCCAGCAGCTTCTTCGGGGGATCCTATGGCTACACCTTC. The gene calls are TRBV5-5 and TRBJ1-2; D perhaps matches TRBD1 (5 bases). Trimming cost V 2 bases and J 4 bases, with 12 bases left between them. CDR3 size: 14 residues. The germline V gene encodes CDR1 SGHKS and CDR2 YYEKEE (reference sequence). Supplemented by reference TRBV5-5 and TRBJ1-2, the full variable domain reads DAGVTQSPTHLIKTRGQQVTLRCSPISGHKSVSWYQQVLGQGPQFIFQYYEKEERGRGNFPDRFSARQFPNYSSELNVNALLLGDSALYLCASSFFGGSYGYTFGSGTRLTVV.

As to this clonotype: A much larger clone lies a single base off, so this may be a read error. V gene TRBV28 combines with J gene TRBJ1-2; 9 positions agree with TRBD1. Germline V gene sequence: CDR1 MDHEN, CDR2 SYDVKM. V lost 11 bases, J lost 4 bases, and 8 bases stayed unmatched. The length of the CDR3 is 13 residues. The CDR3 here is CAVQGAPVYGYTF. DNA of the CDR3: TGTGCCGTACAGGGGGCTCCGGTCTATGGCTACACCTTC.

The chain joins TRBV18 to TRBJ2-5; D unresolved. This CDR3 contains 11 residues. Trimming stripped 4 bases from V and 9 bases from J, with 9 bases between. Germline V lookup: CDR1 KGHSH, CDR2 LQKENI. The CDR3 coding sequence is TGTGCCAGCTCACTCTCCGGCGCCCAGTACTTC. It codes for CASSLSGAQYF.

This clonotype turned up a few times. This chain joins TRBV6-1 and TRBJ1-4; a weak D match, TRBD1 (5 bases). The V end was cut by 6 bases, the J end by 4 bases, with 15 bases between. CDR1 and CDR2 from the germline V gene are MNHNS and SASEGT. This CDR3 region has 15 residues. This CDR3 is CASSRSVRGNEKLFF. The CDR3 DNA reads TGTGCCAGCAGCCGTTCAGTGAGGGGTAATGAAAAACTGTTTTTT.

A remark on this clonotype: A far larger clone is just one base off, so this is likely a read error. Because it lacks the conserved phenylalanine or tryptophan at the end, this CDR3 is likely a read error. This chain joins TRBV6-1 and TRBJ1-1; 10 bases are shared with TRBD1. Germline V lookup: CDR1 MNHNS, CDR2 SASEGT. V lost 5 bases and J lost 1; bases outside the gene matches: 10. The CDR3 contains 17 residues. In DNA form, the CDR3 reads TGTGCCAGCAGTTACCCCGGGACAGGGGCTGGGAACACTGAAGCTTTCTCT. It encodes CASSYPGTGAGNTEAFS.

This rearrangement joins TRBV28 to TRBJ1-1, with D unresolved. This CDR3 contains 15 residues. The V end was cut by 5 bases, the J end by 8 bases, with 21 bases between. From germline, CDR1 is MDHEN and CDR2 SYDVKM. Here the CDR3 reads CASSPGDTYRSEAFF. Here the CDR3 DNA reads TGTGCCAGCAGTCCCGGTGACACCTATAGGAGCGAAGCTTTCTTT.

This sequence joins TRBV28 and TRBJ2-1, with a possible D match to TRBD2 (5 bases). Trimming removed 5 bases from V and 3 bases from J, with 17 bases in between. Germline V gives CDR1 MDHEN, CDR2 SYDVKM. CDR3 size: 16 residues. CDR3 bases: TGTGCCAGCAGTCCGCTGGCGGGTTCACGCTACAATGAGCAGTTCTTC. It specifies CASSPLAGSRYNEQFF.

J is TRBJ2-4 and V is TRBV4-1, with unresolved D. CDR1 and CDR2 from the germline V gene are MGHRA and YSYEKL. V lost 0 bases and J lost 0, with 9 bases in between. The CDR3 covers 16 residues. CDR3: CASSQEGLIAKNIQYF. Here the CDR3 DNA reads TGCGCCAGCAGCCAAGAAGGGTTGATAGCCAAAAACATTCAGTACTTC.

This clonotype was seen many times. The chain uses TRBV7-9 and TRBJ1-2, with a possible D match to TRBD1 (6 bases). Trimming took off 5 bases at V and 4 bases at J, with 17 bases between the two ends. The length of the CDR3 is 15 residues. From germline, CDR1 is SEHNR and CDR2 FQNEAQ (reference sequence). The CDR3 reads CASSRIGGLGYGYTF. Written as DNA, the CDR3 is TGTGCCAGCAGCCGCATTGGGGGGCTTGGCTATGGCTACACCTTC. Looking up the rest from reference TRBV7-9 and TRBJ1-2 gives the full variable domain: DTGVSQNPRHKITKRGQNVTFRCDPISEHNRLYWYRQTLGQGPEFLTYFQNEAQLEKSRLLSDRFSAERPKGSFSTLEIQRTEQGDSAMYLCASSRIGGLGYGYTFGSGTRLTVV.

J is TRBJ2-1 and V is TRBV7-6; D is unclear. The CDR3 consists of 12 residues. Trimming stripped 2 bases from V and 6 bases from J, with 5 bases between. Looked up from germline, CDR1 is SGHVS and CDR2 is FNYEAQ. CDR3 region: CASSLSRNEQFF. CDR3 sequence (DNA): TGTGCCAGCAGCTTATCCCGCAATGAGCAGTTCTTC.

This clonotype appeared a few times. The rearrangement links TRBV19 to TRBJ2-7, with D maybe TRBD1 (6 bases). V lost 6 bases and J lost 3, with 18 bases in between. Germline CDR1 LNHDA, CDR2 SQIVND (reference sequence). The CDR3 length is 15 residues. CDR3 in DNA: TGTGCCAGTAGGAGATCAGGGGCCCCTGACTACGAGCAGTACTTC. It encodes CASRRSGAPDYEQYF. Filled out from reference TRBV19 and TRBJ2-7, the complete variable domain reads DGGITQSPKYLFRKEGQNVTLSCEQNLNHDAMYWYRQDPGQGLRLIYYSQIVNDFQKGDIAEGYSVSREKKESFPLTVTSAQKNPTAFYLCASRRSGAPDYEQYFGPGTRLTVT.

About this clonotype itself: One end of the junction does not line up with germline, which may come from a read error. This rearrangement joins TRBV28 to TRBJ1-5; D may be TRBD1 (6 bases). The germline gives CDR1 MDHEN, CDR2 SYDVKM. This CDR3 contains 18 residues. The CDR3: CASSLLIGGPYSNQSQHF. In DNA, the CDR3 is TGTGCCAGCAGTTTACTCATCGGGGGGCCGTATAGCAATCAGTCCCAGCATTTT.